This TCR beta chain was captured by sequencing in a study of T cell repertoires in cytomegalovirus infection (dated by TCRdb to about 2019). Notes on the research overall: The peptide stimulations were aimed at well-studied HLA-B-restricted epitopes as well as recently identified HLA-C-restricted CMV epitopes, whose presentation resists viral immunomodulation. Donor HLA type was relevant to the analysis, because carriage of CMV infection together with the matching HLA type was indicated by public TCR beta signatures. What the work shows at the level of the full study, not this receptor alone: In both this cohort and an independent cohort of 352 donors, the cumulative frequency of public TCR beta family members distinguished carriers of CMV infection plus the relevant HLA type. The ex vivo response was dominated by HLA-C-restricted CMV-specific TCR beta clonotypes, which also provided the single most frequent clonotype in two of eight donors.

The sample was run on an Illumina HiSeq 1500. TCRdb's own reprocessing of the public reads used fastp at Q25 and MiXCR and kept productive beta chains. Rows with one shared CDR3 protein collapse into an entry with the most common genes and DNA. Present in this sample are 140,000 to 150,000 distinct CDR3 sequences, around 32% of which were seen just once. Roughly 50% of the sample rests with the top ten. For this clonotype: It lacks a known antigen. Within one base of it there is no much larger clone, and no base qualities were kept.

The intended sense of this specimen's treatment or condition label: in vitro stimulation with specific CMV peptide epitopes to enrich CMV-specific T cells. The sample was CD8+ T cells from cultured PBMCs, taken from culture after CMV antigen stimulation. The source is a human donor in good health (CMV status not recorded). Some clones in this sample may be carry-over from other donors' samples.

The CDR3 loop reads CASSLTGQRDDGYTF. Here is the DNA: TGTGCCAGCAGCCTAACGGGACAGCGGGATGATGGCTACACCTTC. The sequence joins TRBV7-9 to TRBJ1-2, with TRBD1 matching 7 junction bases. Its CDR3 holds 15 amino acids, cysteine through phenylalanine. Left in the record is the CDR3 DNA by itself, 45 bases read in frame from the first base. Looking up the germline V gene (reference sequence) yields CDR1 SEHNR and CDR2 FQNEAQ. The V end gives up 5 bases and the J end 6 bases, leaving 12 bases in the junction not matched to a gene.